This entry features one T cell receptor (beta chain) sequence. Its target antigen remains unknown. Base qualities are not at hand, and no much larger clone is one base apart. The source of the sample is a study of shared clonotypes between healthy human individuals (dated by TCRdb to 2018 to 2021). A note on the overall study: A couple of women and a few men aged 18 to 49 years were included in the cohort. For each donor, CD4 naive and CD4 memory were each run on three plates, CD8 naive on two plates, and CD8 memory on one plate. To estimate repertoire size and how much clonotypes are shared between individuals, the study performed deep sequencing of blood TCR repertoires from five healthy adults. To increase sequencing depth and limit assay-specific biases, different laboratories used diverse techniques to prepare libraries and sequence TCR repertoires. Each donor's leukapheresis produced roughly between roughly 0.85 and 9.5 billion PBMCs.

V lost 7 bases and J lost 0 bases; the stretch between them is 11 bases long. CDR1 and CDR2, looked up from the germline V gene, are SGHDT and YYEEEE. The CDR3 holds 13 amino acids from the cysteine to the phenylalanine. Just the 39-base CDR3 DNA is kept, in frame starting at base 1. Broad study findings and their caveats: Because the study included a small number of donors, the genetic and exposure-history diversity represented was limited. Naive subsets generally had larger estimated clonotype richness than memory subsets. Pairwise subsampling led to the expectation that sequencing depth would affect the degree of clonotype sharing among donors. Sharing across four donors was observed for approximately 5% of naive CD4, around 3.5% of naive CD8, 2% to 2.5% of memory CD4, and about 0.4% of memory CD8 clonotypes. Even with the large sequencing depth, rarefaction of the sorted-subset datasets indicated that sequencing was incomplete. Compared with non-shared clonotypes, clonotypes shared by all four sorted-subset donors had higher generation probabilities. Sampling was restricted to blood, and TCR repertoires in tissues likely differ from the TCR repertoires found in blood.

CD8 naive samples consisted of CD45RO-negative cells that were positively selected for CCR7, yielding a CD45RA+CCR7+ population without TemRA cells. The donors were healthy, HIV-negative adults who had no recently reported acute infections or vaccinations. Every donor was a Caucasian adult residing in Nashville, Tennessee, USA. Blood was collected by leukapheresis, and PBMCs were isolated by Ficoll-Histopaque density gradient centrifugation and then cryopreserved in liquid nitrogen vapor phase. Purity and quantity of every magnetically sorted T cell population were checked by analytical flow cytometry. From each sorted fraction, genomic DNA was isolated and quantified by UV absorbance on a Nanodrop 2000c. Using the deep immunoSEQ assay, multiplex PCR amplified TCR CDR3 regions from genomic DNA. For each cell subset, the extracted genomic DNA was distributed evenly across all wells of several immunoSEQ 96-well plates, and each plate served as one replicate. Each replicate PCR for sorted subsets received about 200 ng genomic DNA, equal to roughly 29,000 T cell genomes. Purified libraries were measured with a Qubit 3.0 fluorometer, size-checked on a Bioanalyzer 2100, and measured again with the KAPA Library Quantification kit. A separate single-read 150-cycle Illumina NextSeq 550 flow cell was used to sequence each immunoSEQ 96-well plate. The study's own analysis went as follows. Because the immunoSEQ output held only junctional sequences and lacked quality scores, the filtering could not match the filtering applied to full-length reads. Sequences were annotated with PyIR, a Python wrapper for IgBLAST v1.9, using IMGT germline references to assign V/J genes and CDR3. Any read was removed if the V/J assignment was weak (E-value above 1e-6), the CDR3 was missing, or the read contained stop codons, out-of-frame junctions, or ambiguous translated residues. A V3J clonotype was defined by an identical inferred V gene, J gene, and CDR3 amino acid sequence. Percentage overlap between repertoires was calculated by dividing the number of shared unique clonotypes by the size of the smaller repertoire. Repertoire richness was assessed with RTK rarefaction, the Chao1 estimator, and Recon v2.1 estimates of unobserved clonotypes. Generation probabilities were computed with OLGA for all TCRbeta clonotypes obtained by the gDNA method from four donors. Held by TCRdb, this immuneACCESS table contains in-frame sequences only and omits some clones. Under half of the omission traces to an unresolved V gene where checked; the cause of the rest is unknown. D and trimming were read from the DNA, whereas the V and J calls and clone size are those reported in that table. The sample table shows about 2.1 million clones, and roughly 95% are seen once. Less than 2% of the sample is held by the ten biggest clonotypes.

The TCR originated in a man between 18 and 29 years old in good health. Some clones in this sample may be carry-over from other donors' samples. The rearranged segments are TRBV5-6 and TRBJ2-7; a tentative D match to TRBD2 spans 5 bases. Source material: naive CD8+ T cells from PBMCs. The cell subset or site label corresponds to: CD45RA+CCR7+. The DNA sequence follows: TGTGCCAGCTCAGAGGGCAACTCCTACGAGCAGTACTTC. Its protein reads: CASSEGNSYEQYF.